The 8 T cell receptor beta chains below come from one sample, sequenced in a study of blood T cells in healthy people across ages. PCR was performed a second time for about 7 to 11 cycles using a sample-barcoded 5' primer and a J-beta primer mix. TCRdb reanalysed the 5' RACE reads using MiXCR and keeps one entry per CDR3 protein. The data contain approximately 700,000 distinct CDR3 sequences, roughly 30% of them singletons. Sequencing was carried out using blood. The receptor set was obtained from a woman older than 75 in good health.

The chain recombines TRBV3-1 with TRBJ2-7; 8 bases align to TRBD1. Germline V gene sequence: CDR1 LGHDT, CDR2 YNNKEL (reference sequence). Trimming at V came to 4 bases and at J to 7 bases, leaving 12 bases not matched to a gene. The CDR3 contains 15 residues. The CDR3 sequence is CASSPRQGAIDEQYF. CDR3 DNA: TGTGCCAGCAGCCCTCGCCAGGGGGCTATCGATGAGCAGTACTTC.

The CDR3 region has the DNA TGTGCCAGCACCTGGGACTTCGGGGAGACCCAGTACTTC. This codes for CASTWDFGETQYF. The chain carries TRBV2 and TRBJ2-7; tentatively, D is TRBD2 (6 bases). Near its end, the DNA agrees better with TRBJ2-5, so the J call may be wrong. Per the germline V gene, CDR1 is SNHLY and CDR2 is FYNNEI. The CDR3 has 13 residues.

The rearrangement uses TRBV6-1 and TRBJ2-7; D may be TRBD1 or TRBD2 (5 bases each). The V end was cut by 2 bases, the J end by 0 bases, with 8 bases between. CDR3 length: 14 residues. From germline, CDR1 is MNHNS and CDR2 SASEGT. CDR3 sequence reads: CASSERDGSYEQYF. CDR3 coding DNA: TGTGCCAGCAGTGAAAGGGACGGCTCCTACGAGCAGTACTTC.

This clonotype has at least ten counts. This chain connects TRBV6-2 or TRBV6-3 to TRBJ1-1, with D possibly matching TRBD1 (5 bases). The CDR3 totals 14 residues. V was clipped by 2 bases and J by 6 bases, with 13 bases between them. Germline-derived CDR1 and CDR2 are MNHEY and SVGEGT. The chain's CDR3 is CASSYGDPRAEAFF. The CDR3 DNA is TGTGCCAGCAGTTACGGGGACCCGCGGGCTGAAGCTTTCTTT.

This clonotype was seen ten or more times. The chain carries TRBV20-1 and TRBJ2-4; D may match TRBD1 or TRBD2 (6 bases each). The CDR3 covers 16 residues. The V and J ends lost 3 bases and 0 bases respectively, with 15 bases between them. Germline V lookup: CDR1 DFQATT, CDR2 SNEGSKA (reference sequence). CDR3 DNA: TGCAGTGCTAGTTTAGGGGGGAGTTCAGCCAAAAACATTCAGTACTTC. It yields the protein CSASLGGSSAKNIQYF.

Here the CDR3 reads CASEGQHYGYTF. The CDR3 DNA reads TGTGCCAGCGAGGGGCAGCACTATGGCTACACCTTC. V is TRBV5-6 and J is TRBJ1-2; TRBD1 is a possible D gene (5 bases). The CDR3 runs to 12 residues. With 7 bases removed from V and 3 bases from J, the gap between germline ends came to 10 bases. CDR1 SGHDT and CDR2 YYEEEE come from the germline V gene.

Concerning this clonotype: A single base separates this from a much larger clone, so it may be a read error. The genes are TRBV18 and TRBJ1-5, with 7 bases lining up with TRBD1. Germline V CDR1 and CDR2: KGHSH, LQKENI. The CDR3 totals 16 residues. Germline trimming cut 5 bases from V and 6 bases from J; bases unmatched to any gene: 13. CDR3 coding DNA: TGTGCCAGCTCAATCACAGGGGTGGGAGGCAGTCAGCCCCAGCATTTT. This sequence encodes CASSITGVGGSQPQHF. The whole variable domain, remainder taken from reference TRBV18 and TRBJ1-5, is NAGVMQNPRHLVRRRGQEARLRCSPMKGHSHVYWYRQLPEEGLKFMVYLQKENIIDESGMPKERFSAEFPKEGPSILRIQQVVRGDSAAYFCASSITGVGGSQPQHFGDGTRLSIL.

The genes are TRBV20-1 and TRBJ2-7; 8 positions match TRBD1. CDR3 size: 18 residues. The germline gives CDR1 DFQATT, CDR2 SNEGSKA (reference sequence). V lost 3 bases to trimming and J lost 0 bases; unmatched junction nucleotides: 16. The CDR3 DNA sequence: TGCAGTGCTAGGGCCCGCGACAGGGGTCGTGTTGGCTCCTACGAGCAGTACTTC. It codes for CSARARDRGRVGSYEQYF.